The 6 T cell receptor beta chains below come from one sample, sequenced in a study of shared clonotypes between healthy human individuals. TCRdb's table, derived via immunoSEQ multiplex PCR, lists solely in-frame clones and lacks some. The profile shows more than 2 million clones, 85% to 95% of them singletons. Sequencing was done on a sample of naive CD4+ T cells sorted from blood. Subset of the sample: CD45RA+ positively selected. These receptors all come from a man aged 18 to 29 in good health.

This rearrangement joins TRBV30 to TRBJ1-3, with D unresolved. The germline V gene has CDR1 GTSNPN and CDR2 SVGIG (reference sequence). The CDR3 extends over 13 amino acids. V was trimmed by 5 bases and J by 2 bases, leaving 10 bases between them. The CDR3: CAWGLQTGNTIYF. In DNA form, the CDR3 reads TGTGCCTGGGGGCTTCAGACTGGAAACACCATATATTTT.

J is TRBJ1-5 and V is TRBV28, with D unclear. Deletions cut 5 bases from V and 0 bases from J, with 11 bases between. The CDR3 consists of 15 residues. CDR1 and CDR2 from the germline V gene are MDHEN and SYDVKM. In DNA form, the CDR3 reads TGTGCCAGCAGTGAGCGGTCTAATAGCAATCAGCCCCAGCATTTT. This codes for CASSERSNSNQPQHF.

This chain uses TRBV30 with TRBJ1-6, with D perhaps matching TRBD1 (6 bases). Between the trimmed V and J ends, which lost 2 bases and 7 bases, there was a span of 12 bases. This CDR3 region has 14 residues. Per the germline V gene, CDR1 is GTSNPN and CDR2 is SVGIG (reference sequence). This chain's CDR3 is CAWSQGTSNSPLHF. The CDR3 DNA is TGTGCCTGGAGTCAAGGGACATCCAATTCACCCCTCCACTTT. Drawing the rest from reference TRBV30 and TRBJ1-6, the complete variable domain is SQTIHQWPATLVQPVGSPLSLECTVEGTSNPNLYWYRQAAGRGLQLLFYSVGIGQISSEVPQNLSASRPQDRQFILSSKKLLLSDSGFYLCAWSQGTSNSPLHFGNGTRLTVT.

On this clone itself: The identical CDR3 is also encoded by other nucleotide sequences in the sample. The chain carries TRBV5-1 and TRBJ1-6; D is unresolved. V lost 0 bases and J lost 1, with 5 bases in between. Germline CDR1 and CDR2: SGHRS and YFSETQ. The CDR3 consists of 15 residues. CDR3: CASSLEGSYNSPLHF. The CDR3 nucleotides are TGCGCCAGCAGCTTGGAGGGTTCCTATAATTCACCCCTCCACTTT.

On this clone itself: The sample has other DNA sequences that encode this CDR3 too. The chain joins TRBV6-5 to TRBJ2-7, with D maybe TRBD2 (6 bases). CDR3 length: 12 amino acids. V dropped 2 bases and J dropped 7 bases, with 9 bases sitting between them. The V gene's germline CDR1 is MNHEY and CDR2 SVGAGI. CDR3 bases: TGTGCCAGCAGTTACGAGGGGAGGGAGCAGTACTTC. Translating it yields CASSYEGREQYF.

V and J are TRBV6-1 and TRBJ2-3, with 9 bases identical to TRBD2. This CDR3 has 16 amino acids. Germline trimming cut 1 base from V and 4 bases from J; bases unmatched to any gene: 6. Germline V lookup: CDR1 MNHNS, CDR2 SASEGT. CDR3 amino acids: CASSEVAGGRADTQYF. CDR3 coding DNA: TGTGCCAGCAGTGAAGTGGCGGGAGGGAGGGCAGATACGCAGTATTTT.